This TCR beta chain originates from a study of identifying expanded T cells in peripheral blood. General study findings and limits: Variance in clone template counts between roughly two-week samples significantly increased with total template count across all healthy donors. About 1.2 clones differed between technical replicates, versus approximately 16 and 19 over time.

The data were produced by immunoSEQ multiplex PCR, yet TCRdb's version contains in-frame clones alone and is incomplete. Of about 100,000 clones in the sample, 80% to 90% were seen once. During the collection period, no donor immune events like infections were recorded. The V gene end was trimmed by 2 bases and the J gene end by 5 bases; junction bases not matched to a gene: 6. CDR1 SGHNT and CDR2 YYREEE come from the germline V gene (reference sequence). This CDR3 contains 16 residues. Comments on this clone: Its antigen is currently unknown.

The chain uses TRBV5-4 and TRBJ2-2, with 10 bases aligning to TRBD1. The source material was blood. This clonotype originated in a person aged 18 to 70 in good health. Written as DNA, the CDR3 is TGTGCCAGCAGCTTACGACAGGGGGCAGGGACCGGGGAGCTGTTTTTT. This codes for CASSLRQGAGTGELFF.